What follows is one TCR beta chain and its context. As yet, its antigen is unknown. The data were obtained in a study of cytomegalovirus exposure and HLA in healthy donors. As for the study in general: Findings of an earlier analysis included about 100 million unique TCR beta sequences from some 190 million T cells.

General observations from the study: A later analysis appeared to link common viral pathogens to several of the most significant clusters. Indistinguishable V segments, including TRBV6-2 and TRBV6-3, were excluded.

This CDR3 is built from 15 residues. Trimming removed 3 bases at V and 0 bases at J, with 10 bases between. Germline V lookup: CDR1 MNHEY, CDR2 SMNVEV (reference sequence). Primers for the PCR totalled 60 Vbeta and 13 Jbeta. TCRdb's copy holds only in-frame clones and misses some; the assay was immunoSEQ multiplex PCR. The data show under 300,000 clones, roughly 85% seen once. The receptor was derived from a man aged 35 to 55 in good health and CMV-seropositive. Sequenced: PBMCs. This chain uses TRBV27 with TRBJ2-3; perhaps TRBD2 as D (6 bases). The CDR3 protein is CASSFGGTSTDTQYF. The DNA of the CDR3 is TGTGCCAGCAGTTTCGGAGGGACTAGCACAGATACGCAGTATTTT.